The clone carrying this TCR beta chain was recorded a few times. Its specificity is not known. The V segment lost 6 bases and the J segment 0 bases; nucleotides outside the gene matches: 7. The CDR3 is 14 residues long. CDR1 is SQVTM and CDR2 is ANQGSEA in the germline V gene. This entry is derived from a study of early T cells in non-severe SARS-CoV-2 infection. Broader study findings: In VDJdb matching, anti-spike CD8 responses were favored while private and CD4 specificities went missing.

Individually, cDNA molecules had unique molecular identifiers attached to them. From the 5' RACE reads, TCRdb called clonotypes with MiXCR, one entry per CDR3 protein. This table holds around 88,000 distinct CDR3 sequences, about an eighth found once. The sequenced material came from whole blood. The receptor comes from an adult who was a healthcare worker with PCR-confirmed SARS-CoV-2 infection or an uninfected control (not recorded which). V is TRBV29-1 and J is TRBJ2-7, with TRBD2 matching 8 bases. CDR3 in amino acids: CSVLTSEGSYEQYF. The DNA of the CDR3 is TGCAGCGTGCTGACTAGCGAAGGCTCCTACGAGCAGTACTTC.